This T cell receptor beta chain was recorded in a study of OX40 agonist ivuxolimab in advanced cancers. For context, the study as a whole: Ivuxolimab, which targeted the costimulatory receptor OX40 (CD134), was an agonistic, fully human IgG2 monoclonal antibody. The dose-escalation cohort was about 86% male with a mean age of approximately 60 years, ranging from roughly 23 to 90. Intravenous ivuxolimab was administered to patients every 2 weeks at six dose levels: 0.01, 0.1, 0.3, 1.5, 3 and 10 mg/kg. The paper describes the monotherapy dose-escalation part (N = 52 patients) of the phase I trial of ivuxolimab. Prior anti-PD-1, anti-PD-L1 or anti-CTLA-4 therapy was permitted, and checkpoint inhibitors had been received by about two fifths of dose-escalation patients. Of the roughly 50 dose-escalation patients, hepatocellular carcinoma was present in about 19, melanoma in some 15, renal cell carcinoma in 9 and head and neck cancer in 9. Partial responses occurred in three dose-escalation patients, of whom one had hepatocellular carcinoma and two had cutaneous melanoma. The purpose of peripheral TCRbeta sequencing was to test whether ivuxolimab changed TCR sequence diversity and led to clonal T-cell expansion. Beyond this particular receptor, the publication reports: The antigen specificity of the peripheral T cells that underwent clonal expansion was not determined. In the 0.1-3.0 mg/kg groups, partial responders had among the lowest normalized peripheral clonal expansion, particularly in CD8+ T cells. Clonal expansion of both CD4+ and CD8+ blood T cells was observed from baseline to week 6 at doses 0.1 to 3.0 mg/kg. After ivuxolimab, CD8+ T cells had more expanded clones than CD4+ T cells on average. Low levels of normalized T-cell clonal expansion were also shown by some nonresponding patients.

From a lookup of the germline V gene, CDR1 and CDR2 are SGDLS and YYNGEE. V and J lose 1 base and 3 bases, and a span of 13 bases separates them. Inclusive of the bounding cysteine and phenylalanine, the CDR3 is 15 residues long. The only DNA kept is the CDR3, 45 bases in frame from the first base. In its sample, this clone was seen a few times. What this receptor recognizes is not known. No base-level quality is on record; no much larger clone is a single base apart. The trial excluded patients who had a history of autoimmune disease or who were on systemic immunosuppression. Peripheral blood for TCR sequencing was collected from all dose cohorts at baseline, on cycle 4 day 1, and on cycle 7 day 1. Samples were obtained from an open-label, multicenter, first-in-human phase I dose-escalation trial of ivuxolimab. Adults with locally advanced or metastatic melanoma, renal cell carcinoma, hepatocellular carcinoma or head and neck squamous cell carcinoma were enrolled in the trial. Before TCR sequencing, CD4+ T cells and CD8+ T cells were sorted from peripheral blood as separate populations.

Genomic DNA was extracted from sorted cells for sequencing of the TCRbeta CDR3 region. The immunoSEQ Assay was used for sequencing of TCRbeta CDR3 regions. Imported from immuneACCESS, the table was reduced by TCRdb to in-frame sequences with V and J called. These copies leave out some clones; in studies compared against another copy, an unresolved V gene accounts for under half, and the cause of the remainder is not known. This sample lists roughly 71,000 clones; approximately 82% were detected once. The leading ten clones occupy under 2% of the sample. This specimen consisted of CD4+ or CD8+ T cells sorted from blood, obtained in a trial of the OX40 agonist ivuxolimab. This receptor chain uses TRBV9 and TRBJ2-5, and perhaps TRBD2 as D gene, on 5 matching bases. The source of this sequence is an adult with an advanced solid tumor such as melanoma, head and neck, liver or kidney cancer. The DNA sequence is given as TGTGCCAGCAGCGTACGTGGCGGAGCGGAAGAGACCCAGTACTTC. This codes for CASSVRGGAEETQYF.